The rows below give T cell receptor beta chains drawn from one sample of a study of blood T cell repertoires in COVID-19. Assay used: immunoSEQ multiplex PCR; TCRdb lists only in-frame clones, some missing. Of over 50,000 clones detected, around 70% appear once; the ten largest clones hold 4% to 5.5%. The sample comprised peripheral blood. These receptors were taken from a woman in her 70s with COVID-19, enrolled during active disease. CDR3s include the opening cysteine and the closing phenylalanine or tryptophan. The D gene is left open where the match is weak. Not every row has a clone size; where given, it reads once, few, many or a size class.

V gene	clone size	D gene	CDR3 length	J gene	CDR3 protein	CDR3 DNA
TRBV6-5	-	TRBD1	14	TRBJ1-1	CASSLQGADTEAFF	TGTGCCAGCAGCCTACAGGGGGCCGACACTGAAGCTTTCTTT
TRBV4-1	few	TRBD1	16	TRBJ1-2	CASSQDYGTGVYGYTF	TGCGCCAGCAGCCAAGACTACGGGACAGGGGTATATGGCTACACCTTC
TRBV5-8	-	-	15	TRBJ2-3	CASSSGESSPDTQYF	TGTGCCAGCAGCTCGGGGGAAAGCTCCCCAGATACGCAGTATTTT
TRBV4-3	once	TRBD2	16	TRBJ2-1	CASSREASGGYNEQFF	TGCGCCAGCAGCCGAGAAGCTAGCGGGGGTTACAATGAGCAGTTCTTC
TRBV6-5	-	-	12	TRBJ1-1	CASSVPQYREFF	TGTGCCAGCAGCGTTCCTCAGTACAGGGAATTCTTT
TRBV18	once	-	14	TRBJ1-6	CASSPLATNSPLHF	TGTGCCAGCTCACCACTAGCTACTAATTCACCCCTCCACTTT
TRBV7-2	-	-	15	TRBJ1-2	CASSPDRPRNYGYTF	TGTGCCAGCAGCCCTGACAGGCCTAGGAACTATGGCTACACCTTC
TRBV29-1	-	-	15	TRBJ1-1	CSVEEGVWGNTEAFF	TGCAGCGTTGAAGAAGGGGTATGGGGGAACACTGAAGCTTTCTTT
TRBV12-5	-	-	15	TRBJ2-5	CASGSPRDTQETQYF	TGTGCTAGTGGTTCCCCACGCGACACCCAAGAGACCCAGTACTTC
TRBV7-3	-	-	16	TRBJ2-2	CASSPDGAPNTGELFF	TGTGCCAGCAGCCCCGATGGGGCGCCGAACACCGGGGAGCTGTTTTTT
TRBV7-8	-	TRBD1	15	TRBJ1-3	CASSLSQGGGNTIYF	TGTGCCAGCAGCTTATCGCAAGGGGGCGGAAACACCATATATTTT
TRBV24-1	-	-	14	TRBJ2-5	CATAQTVKQETQYF	TGTGCCACCGCGCAGACAGTGAAGCAAGAGACCCAGTACTTC
TRBV7-8	-	TRBD1	17	TRBJ2-6	CASSLTGAISGANVLTF	TGTGCCAGCAGCTTGACAGGGGCGATCTCTGGGGCCAACGTCCTGACTTTC
TRBV7-2	-	-	14	TRBJ2-2	CASSLVGNTGELFF	TGTGCCAGCAGCTTAGTCGGGAACACCGGGGAGCTGTTTTTT
TRBV19	-	TRBD2	15	TRBJ2-2	CASRELAGGTGELFF	TGTGCCAGTAGGGAGCTAGCGGGGGGCACCGGGGAGCTGTTTTTT
TRBV5-1	-	TRBD1	14	TRBJ1-2	CASSLAGTGGGYTF	TGCGCCAGCAGCTTGGCGGGAACAGGGGGTGGCTACACCTTC
TRBV19	-	-	13	TRBJ1-4	CASSRGHGEKLFF	TGTGCCAGTAGTAGAGGACATGGTGAAAAACTGTTTTTT
TRBV12-3/TRBV12-4	-	TRBD1	13	TRBJ1-1	CASRQGGGTEAFF	TGTGCCAGCAGACAGGGGGGGGGCACTGAAGCTTTCTTT
TRBV29-1	-	TRBD1	12	TRBJ1-1	CSVDRVGAEAFF	TGCAGCGTGGACAGGGTGGGGGCTGAAGCTTTCTTT
TRBV16	-	-	15	TRBJ2-1	CASSRVGGLNNEQFF	TGTGCCAGCAGCCGGGTCGGGGGGCTAAACAATGAGCAGTTCTTC
TRBV19	-	-	14	TRBJ2-4	CASSIVPGQNIQYF	TGTGCCAGTAGTATAGTGCCAGGGCAAAACATTCAGTACTTC
TRBV18	-	TRBD1	13	TRBJ2-7	CASSTGTGYEQYF	TGTGCCAGCTCGACCGGGACAGGGTACGAGCAGTACTTC
TRBV9	once	TRBD2	15	TRBJ2-1	CASSVEVGGLNEQFF	TGTGCCAGCAGCGTAGAGGTGGGAGGGTTAAATGAGCAGTTCTTC
TRBV11-1	-	TRBD1	16	TRBJ2-1	CASSDSDRGTYNEQFF	TGTGCCAGCAGCGACTCGGACAGGGGGACCTACAATGAGCAGTTCTTC
TRBV29-1	-	-	13	TRBJ2-1	CSVADRPNNEQFF	TGCAGCGTTGCTGACAGACCGAACAATGAGCAGTTCTTC
TRBV7-9	-	-	13	TRBJ1-1	CASSFRGATEAFF	TGTGCCAGCAGCTTCAGGGGAGCCACTGAAGCTTTCTTT
TRBV11-3	-	TRBD2	15	TRBJ2-1	CASSLGQRGGNEQFF	TGTGCCAGCAGCTTAGGCCAGCGGGGGGGCAATGAGCAGTTCTTC
TRBV7-9	-	-	15	TRBJ1-1	CASRDWEGQNTEAFF	TGTGCCAGCAGGGATTGGGAGGGCCAGAACACTGAAGCTTTCTTT
TRBV19	-	TRBD1	13	TRBJ1-2	CASSSTGGEGYTF	TGTGCCAGTAGCTCGACAGGGGGAGAGGGCTACACCTTC
TRBV9	-	-	14	TRBJ1-2	CASSETGANYGYTF	TGTGCCAGCAGCGAGACGGGAGCTAACTATGGCTACACCTTC
TRBV5-1	once	TRBD2	16	TRBJ2-3	CASSGKTSGGTDTQYF	TGCGCCAGCAGCGGGAAGACTAGCGGGGGCACAGATACGCAGTATTTT
TRBV7-9	-	TRBD2	15	TRBJ2-1	CASTQNPSGNNEQFF	TGTGCCAGCACCCAAAACCCTAGCGGGAACAATGAGCAGTTCTTC
TRBV6-1	many	-	17	TRBJ2-1	CASSAGGSESSYNEQFF	TGTGCCAGCAGTGCCGGGGGTTCAGAAAGCTCCTACAATGAGCAGTTCTTC
TRBV12-3/TRBV12-4	-	-	12	TRBJ1-1	CASSLDGVVAFF	TGTGCCAGCAGTTTGGACGGGGTAGTGGCTTTCTTT
TRBV9	-	-	17	TRBJ2-2	CASSDPGTYPITGELFF	TGTGCCAGCAGCGACCCCGGGACATACCCTATCACCGGGGAGCTGTTTTTT
TRBV6-5	once	TRBD1	15	TRBJ1-5	CASRQGYGRNQPQHF	TGTGCCAGCAGACAGGGGTATGGGCGCAATCAGCCCCAGCATTTT
TRBV18	-	-	15	TRBJ2-5	CASSPGRKGQETQYF	TGTGCCAGCTCACCTGGGAGGAAAGGTCAAGAGACCCAGTACTTC
TRBV5-1	-	TRBD1	14	TRBJ1-1	CASSTGQVHTEAFF	TGCGCCAGCAGCACGGGACAGGTTCACACTGAAGCTTTCTTT
TRBV4-2	-	-	15	TRBJ2-1	CASSQGRGGPVEQFF	TGTGCCAGCAGCCAGGGGCGCGGGGGCCCCGTGGAGCAGTTCTTC
TRBV19	-	TRBD1	17	TRBJ2-6	CASSIRRGHTGANVLTF	TGTGCCAGTAGTATTCGCAGGGGGCATACTGGGGCCAACGTCCTGACTTTC
TRBV7-2	-	TRBD2	13	TRBJ2-2	CASRTGGTGELFF	TGTGCCAGCAGAACGGGGGGAACCGGGGAGCTGTTTTTT
TRBV7-6	once	-	15	TRBJ2-1	CASSQGGQKHNEQFF	TGTGCCAGCAGCCAAGGGGGACAAAAACACAATGAGCAGTTCTTC
TRBV3-1/TRBV3-2	-	-	13	TRBJ2-7	CASSQRGTYEQYF	TGTGCCAGCAGCCAAAGGGGGACCTACGAGCAGTACTTC
TRBV20-1	many	-	17	TRBJ2-1	CSASDKSVTVSYNEQFF	TGCAGTGCTAGTGACAAATCGGTCACGGTTTCCTACAATGAGCAGTTCTTC
TRBV5-1	-	TRBD2	14	TRBJ2-3	CASSPLAGTDTQYF	TGCGCCAGCAGCCCACTAGCGGGCACAGATACGCAGTATTTT
TRBV6-5	once	-	14	TRBJ2-2	CASSYAATNGELFF	TGTGCCAGCAGTTACGCGGCTACCAACGGGGAGCTGTTTTTT
TRBV5-1	-	-	15	TRBJ1-5	CASREGQTSNQPQHF	TGCGCCAGCAGAGAAGGACAGACTAGCAATCAGCCCCAGCATTTT
TRBV7-9	few	-	14	TRBJ2-1	CASSLTDYYNEQFF	TGTGCCAGCAGCTTAACGGACTATTACAATGAGCAGTTCTTC
TRBV12-5	few	-	14	TRBJ1-6	CASGLGQGNSPLHF	TGTGCTAGTGGTCTGGGGCAGGGAAATTCACCCCTCCACTTT
TRBV7-9	-	-	14	TRBJ1-5	CASSLVGGGQPQHF	TGTGCCAGCAGCTTAGTGGGGGGTGGACAGCCCCAGCATTTT
TRBV21-1	-	-	13	TRBJ1-2	CASSAVSGYGYTF	TGTGCCAGCAGCGCCGTCTCGGGGTATGGCTACACCTTC
TRBV19	-	-	16	TRBJ1-3	CASSMGGSPPGNTIYF	TGTGCCAGTAGTATGGGCGGGTCGCCGCCGGGAAACACCATATATTTT
TRBV6-5	-	TRBD2	15	TRBJ2-7	CASRETSGPSYEQYF	TGTGCCAGCAGAGAGACTAGCGGACCCTCCTACGAGCAGTACTTC
TRBV6-6	few	-	11	TRBJ1-2	CASSFQVGYTF	TGTGCCAGCAGTTTTCAGGTTGGCTACACCTTC